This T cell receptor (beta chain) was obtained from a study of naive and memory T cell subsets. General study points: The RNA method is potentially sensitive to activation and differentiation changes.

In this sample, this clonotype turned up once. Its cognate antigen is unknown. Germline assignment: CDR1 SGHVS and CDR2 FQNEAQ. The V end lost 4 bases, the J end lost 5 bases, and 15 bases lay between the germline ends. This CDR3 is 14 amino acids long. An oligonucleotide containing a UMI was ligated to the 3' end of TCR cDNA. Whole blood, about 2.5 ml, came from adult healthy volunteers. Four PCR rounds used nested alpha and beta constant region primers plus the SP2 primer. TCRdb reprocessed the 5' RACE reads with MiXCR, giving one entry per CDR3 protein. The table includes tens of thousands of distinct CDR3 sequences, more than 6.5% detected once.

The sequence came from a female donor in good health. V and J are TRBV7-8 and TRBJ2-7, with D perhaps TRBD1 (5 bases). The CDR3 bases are TGTGCCAGCAGCTGGCGTCCCAGGGTGGACGAGCAGTACTTC. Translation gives CASSWRPRVDEQYF.